This record looks at one T cell receptor beta chain sequence and its context. The sample is drawn from a study of blood T cell repertoires in COVID-19. The V end was cut by 5 bases, the J end by 3 bases, with 10 bases between. This CDR3 spans 13 amino acids. Germline values: CDR1 MNHEY, CDR2 SVGAGI. The method was immunoSEQ multiplex PCR; TCRdb's version includes in-frame clones alone and lacks a portion of them. This sample yields fewer than 250,000 clones, of which about 83% are seen a single time; about 4% belongs to the top ten. Sequencing used peripheral blood. The rearrangement joins TRBV6-5 to TRBJ2-5; D gene uncertain. The clonotype comes from a man aged 45 to 65 with acute or convalescent COVID-19. The CDR3 coding sequence is TGTGCCAGCAGTCGTTACTCGGAAGAGACCCAGTACTTC. Amino acids: CASSRYSEETQYF.